These 24 T cell receptor beta chains share one sample of origin, sequenced in a study of shared clonotypes between healthy human individuals. The repertoire was sequenced with immunoSEQ multiplex PCR; TCRdb's copy has only in-frame clones and lacks some. This table has 300,000 or so clones, less than 85% appearing once. Input material: memory CD4+ T cells sorted from blood. Subset specified: CD45RA-negative fraction. The receptor set was obtained from a man aged 30 to 45 in good health.

The chain has TRBV28 and TRBJ2-3; 10 nucleotides match TRBD2. The V gene end was trimmed by 9 bases and the J gene end by 2 bases; junction bases not matched to a gene: 5. This CDR3 has 14 residues. The germline CDR1 and CDR2 sequences are MDHEN and SYDVKM. CDR3 residues: CASLLAGSTDTQYF. The DNA of the CDR3 is TGTGCCAGTTTACTAGCGGGATCCACAGATACGCAGTATTTT.

There are many counts of this clone. This CDR3 is also generated by other DNA sequences in the sample. The V call is TRBV7-9, the J call TRBJ1-3; D unresolved. V was trimmed by 0 bases and J by 0 bases, leaving 9 bases between them. The germline CDR1 and CDR2 sequences are SEHNR and FQNEAQ (reference sequence). The length of the CDR3 is 16 residues. CDR3: CASSLAGSYSGNTIYF. The DNA for the CDR3 is TGTGCCAGCAGCTTAGCAGGGAGCTACTCTGGAAACACCATATATTTT.

This chain joins TRBV2 and TRBJ1-2; the D gene is possibly TRBD1 (6 bases). The CDR3 spans 13 residues. The V end lost 10 bases, the J end lost 4 bases, and 16 bases lay between the germline ends. CDR1 and CDR2 (germline): SNHLY, FYNNEI. CDR3 protein: CATTQGNGYGYTF. CDR3 nucleotide sequence: TGTGCCACAACCCAGGGGAACGGCTATGGCTACACCTTC.

The gene calls are TRBV19 and TRBJ2-7; TRBD1 agrees at 8 bases. The J segment lost 7 bases and the V segment lost 3 bases, leaving 8 bases of the junction unmatched. The germline V gene has CDR1 LNHDA and CDR2 SQIVND (reference sequence). The CDR3 length is 14 residues. CDR3: CASSILQGAIEQYF. The CDR3 region has the DNA TGTGCCAGTAGTATTCTGCAGGGGGCAATTGAGCAGTACTTC.

Notes on this clone: Different DNA sequences within this sample yield the same CDR3. The rearrangement uses TRBV6-5 and TRBJ2-3; D might be TRBD1 or TRBD2, each matching 5 bases. The CDR3 contains 14 residues. The germline gives CDR1 MNHEY, CDR2 SVGAGI. Trimming took 5 bases from V and 5 from J, leaving 14 bases between them. The CDR3 sequence: CASSPSSGRDTQYF. The CDR3 DNA follows: TGTGCCAGCAGTCCCTCGTCAGGGAGAGATACGCAGTATTTT.

This rearrangement joins TRBV5-4 to TRBJ1-1; D call uncertain. The CDR3 sequence is 14 residues long. Germline values: CDR1 SGHNT, CDR2 YYREEE (reference sequence). V was clipped by 1 base and J by 3 bases, with 10 bases between them. CDR3 nucleotides: TGTGCCAGCAGCTTGTTAGGGATGGACACTGAAGCTTTCTTT. As protein: CASSLLGMDTEAFF.

This clone has more than one count but fewer than ten. The J gene is TRBJ2-6, the V gene TRBV18, with a tentative D call TRBD2 (6 bases). The CDR3 runs to 17 residues. With 2 bases removed from V and 4 bases from J, the gap between germline ends came to 15 bases. Per the germline V gene, CDR1 is KGHSH and CDR2 is LQKENI. The chain's CDR3 is CASSPIGDSLGANVLTF. CDR3 DNA sequence: TGTGCCAGCTCACCAATCGGGGACTCCCTAGGGGCCAACGTCCTGACTTTC.

The chain couples TRBV30 to TRBJ1-2; the D is unclear. Trimming cost V 4 bases and J 5 bases, with 14 bases left between them. This CDR3 contains 13 residues. The germline gives CDR1 GTSNPN, CDR2 SVGIG (reference sequence). CDR3 protein: CAWTVNSAYGYTF. The DNA of the CDR3 is TGTGCCTGGACGGTAAATTCCGCATATGGCTACACCTTC.

This clone was observed at least ten times. The chain joins TRBV7-9 to TRBJ1-5; D uncertain. This CDR3 region has 14 residues. V was trimmed by 5 bases and J by 2 bases, leaving 10 bases between them. Germline loops: CDR1 SEHNR, CDR2 FQNEAQ (reference sequence). The CDR3 loop is CASSPLGGNQPQHF. CDR3 coding DNA: TGTGCCAGCAGCCCCCTCGGAGGCAATCAGCCCCAGCATTTT.

J is TRBJ1-4 and V is TRBV4-2; no definite D call. Trimming took 3 bases from V and 0 from J, leaving 5 bases between them. Germline lookup yields CDR1 LGHNA and CDR2 YNFKEQ. This CDR3 comprises 14 residues. The CDR3 loop reads CASSQSATNEKLFF. DNA of the CDR3: TGTGCCAGCAGCCAGAGTGCAACTAATGAAAAACTGTTTTTT.

The chain combines TRBV5-6 with TRBJ2-1, with D unresolved. Per the germline V gene, CDR1 is SGHDT and CDR2 is YYEEEE. V gave up 0 bases and J gave up 7 bases, with 11 bases separating them. The CDR3 runs to 14 residues. For the CDR3, the DNA is TGTGCCAGCAGCTTGGATCTCCTAGGGAATGAGCAGTTCTTC. Its protein is CASSLDLLGNEQFF. Filled out from reference TRBV5-6 and TRBJ2-1, the complete variable domain reads DAGVTQSPTHLIKTRGQQVTLRCSPKSGHDTVSWYQQALGQGPQFIFQYYEEEERQRGNFPDRFSGHQFPNYSSELNVNALLLGDSALYLCASSLDLLGNEQFFGPGTRLTVL.

V is TRBV30 and J is TRBJ2-1; 9 nucleotides agree with TRBD2. With 0 bases clipped from V and 8 bases from J, the junction kept 8 bases outside the gene matches. Germline V gene sequence: CDR1 GTSNPN, CDR2 SVGIG (reference sequence). The CDR3 consists of 15 residues. CDR3 residues: CAWSVLASGIDEQFF. DNA for the CDR3: TGTGCCTGGAGTGTATTGGCTAGCGGGATCGATGAGCAGTTCTTC.

This chain links TRBV19 with TRBJ2-3, with D perhaps TRBD1 (5 bases). CDR3 size: 14 residues. The V and J ends lost 7 bases and 0 bases respectively, with 11 bases between them. Germline V CDR1 and CDR2: LNHDA, SQIVND (reference sequence). The CDR3 loop is CASNIQGSTDTQYF. In DNA form, the CDR3 reads TGTGCCAGTAACATTCAGGGTAGCACAGATACGCAGTATTTT.

This clone has more than one count but fewer than ten. The chain has TRBV7-8 and TRBJ2-1, with D perhaps matching TRBD1 or TRBD2 (5 bases each). Trimming stripped 5 bases from V and 7 bases from J, with 21 bases between. Per germline, CDR1 SGHVS and CDR2 FQNEAQ. CDR3 length: 16 amino acids. CDR3 residues: CASSLRPGSVVNEQFF. The CDR3 coding sequence is TGTGCCAGCAGCCTACGCCCAGGGAGTGTGGTGAATGAGCAGTTCTTC.

This clone was seen once. This sequence joins TRBV2 and TRBJ1-5, with D tentatively TRBD1 (6 bases). This CDR3 has 15 residues. Between the trimmed V and J ends, which lost 5 bases and 1 base, there was a span of 12 bases. CDR1 is SNHLY and CDR2 is FYNNEI in the germline V gene. This chain's CDR3 is CASSLEQGSNQPQHF. The CDR3 region has the DNA TGTGCCAGCAGTTTAGAACAGGGCAGCAATCAGCCCCAGCATTTT.

V usage is TRBV11-3 and J usage is TRBJ2-2; unclear D gene. Deletions cut 2 bases from V and 7 bases from J, with 8 bases between. The CDR3 is 13 amino acids. In germline, CDR1 is SGHNT, CDR2 YENEEA. The CDR3 DNA is TGTGCCAGCAGCTTAATTGGCAGCGGGGAGCTGTTTTTT. It codes for CASSLIGSGELFF.

This chain's CDR3 is CASSPTGTPNTGELFF. CDR3 nucleotide sequence: TGTGCCAGCTCACCAACCGGGACTCCGAACACCGGGGAGCTGTTTTTT. The V call is TRBV18, the J call TRBJ2-2; perhaps TRBD2 as D (6 bases). The V end was cut by 2 bases, the J end by 0 bases, with 10 bases between. The CDR3 is made up of 16 amino acids. The germline CDR1 and CDR2 sequences are KGHSH and LQKENI.

The V call is TRBV27, the J call TRBJ2-2; D is unresolved. The CDR3 has 15 amino acids. Trimming pared 2 bases from V and 2 bases from J, leaving 9 bases between. Germline CDR1 is MNHEY and CDR2 is SMNVEV (reference sequence). This CDR3 is CASSLVLKNTGELFF. Here the CDR3 DNA reads TGTGCCAGCAGTTTAGTCTTAAAAAACACCGGGGAGCTGTTTTTT.

This clone was picked up a small number of times. The J gene is TRBJ2-3, the V gene TRBV7-2; no clear D. With 5 bases removed from V and 3 bases from J, the gap between germline ends came to 3 bases. The CDR3 has 11 residues. Looked up from germline, CDR1 is SGHTA and CDR2 is FQGNSA. The CDR3 DNA is TGTGCCAGCAGCGTAACAGATACGCAGTATTTT. Amino acids: CASSVTDTQYF.

The chain uses TRBV5-1 and TRBJ2-2; no clear D gene. The CDR3 has 13 residues. The germline V and J ends were trimmed by 3 bases and 1 base, with 4 bases remaining between them. Germline values: CDR1 SGHRS, CDR2 YFSETQ. The CDR3 reads CASSSQNTGELFF. The CDR3 region has the DNA TGCGCCAGCAGCTCTCAGAACACCGGGGAGCTGTTTTTT.

The CDR3 protein is CSVALELLGEQYF. The CDR3 nucleotides are TGCAGCGTTGCCTTAGAACTACTGGGCGAGCAGTACTTC. The chain recombines TRBV29-1 with TRBJ2-7; D call uncertain. Germline values: CDR1 SQVTM, CDR2 ANQGSEA. Trimming left V 4 bases short and J 6 bases short, with 16 bases between. CDR3 size: 13 residues.

This clone was counted a few times. CDR3 bases: TGTGCCTGGAGAGACGACAGGCCTAGTGGCTACACCTTC. Protein product: CAWRDDRPSGYTF. The chain couples TRBV30 to TRBJ1-2; TRBD1 is a possible D gene (6 bases). The V end was cut by 3 bases, the J end by 7 bases, with 15 bases between. Germline assignment: CDR1 GTSNPN and CDR2 SVGIG (reference sequence). The CDR3 loop spans 13 amino acids.

This rearrangement joins TRBV19 to TRBJ1-5; D is uncertain. Trimming cost V 4 bases and J 3 bases, with 16 bases left between them. Germline CDR1 reads LNHDA; CDR2 reads SQIVND (reference sequence). The CDR3 has 16 residues. CDR3 bases: TGTGCCAGTAGTACCCGCCGTGAGCCGATCAATCAGCCCCAGCATTTT. Translation: CASSTRREPINQPQHF. Complete variable domain (other parts from reference TRBV19 and TRBJ1-5): DGGITQSPKYLFRKEGQNVTLSCEQNLNHDAMYWYRQDPGQGLRLIYYSQIVNDFQKGDIAEGYSVSREKKESFPLTVTSAQKNPTAFYLCASSTRREPINQPQHFGDGTRLSIL.

The chain links TRBV6-1 to TRBJ1-1, with D unresolved. Germline CDR1 MNHNS, CDR2 SASEGT. The CDR3 is 15 amino acids. V lost 6 bases to trimming and J lost 0 bases, with 14 bases between them. CDR3 nucleotide sequence: TGTGCCAGCAGCAAGGGCGTGCGCATGAACACTGAAGCTTTCTTT. It translates to CASSKGVRMNTEAFF.